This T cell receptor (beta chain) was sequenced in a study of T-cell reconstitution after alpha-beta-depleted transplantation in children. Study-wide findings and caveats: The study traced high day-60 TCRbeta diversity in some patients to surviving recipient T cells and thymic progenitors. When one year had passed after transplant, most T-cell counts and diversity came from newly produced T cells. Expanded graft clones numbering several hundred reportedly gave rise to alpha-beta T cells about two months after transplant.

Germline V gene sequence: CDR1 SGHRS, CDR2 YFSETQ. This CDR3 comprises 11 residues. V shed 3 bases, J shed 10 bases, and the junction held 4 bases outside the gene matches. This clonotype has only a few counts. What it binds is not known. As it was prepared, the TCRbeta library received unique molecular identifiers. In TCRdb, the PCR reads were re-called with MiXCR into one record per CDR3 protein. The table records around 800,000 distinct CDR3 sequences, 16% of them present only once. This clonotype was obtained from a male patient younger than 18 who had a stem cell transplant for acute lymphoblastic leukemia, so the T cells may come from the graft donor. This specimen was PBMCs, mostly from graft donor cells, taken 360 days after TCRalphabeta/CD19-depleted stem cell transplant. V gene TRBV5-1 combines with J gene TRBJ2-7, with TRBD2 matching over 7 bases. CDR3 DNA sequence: TGCGCCAGCAGCTGGGAGGGCGATCAGTACTTC. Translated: CASSWEGDQYF.